These 18 T cell receptor beta chains were sequenced from one sample in a study of breast tumors, draining lymph nodes, adjacent tissues (dated by TCRdb to about 2016). Lymph node samples came from the axillary draining lymph nodes of breast cancer patients. Preparation of the library involved multiplex PCR. Sequencing was performed on an Illumina HiSeq 2000. TCRdb handled the public reads itself, with Q25 trimming in fastp and clone calling in MiXCR, and kept productive beta chains. CDR3 protein sequences are deduplicated, and each keeps its most common genes and DNA. The sample table records fewer than 200,000 distinct CDR3 sequences; roughly a third of these occur just once. Of the sample, around 4.5% is held by the ten largest clones. Sequencing was performed on axillary lymph node tissue. Source of these receptors: a female donor with breast cancer. Some clones in this sample may be carry-over from other donors' samples.

Concerning this clonotype: Given a much more abundant clone one base away, this may be a read error. The chain is built from TRBV20-1 and TRBJ2-1, with 7 bases fitting TRBD1. CDR3 length: 12 amino acids. Germline V gene sequence: CDR1 DFQATT, CDR2 SNEGSKA (reference sequence). The CDR3, as DNA: TGCAGTGCTAGCCTAGGGGGCGATGAGCCGTTCTTC. Amino acids: CSASLGGDEPFF.

This clonotype was counted ten times or more. The chain has TRBV11-3 and TRBJ1-2; D is unclear. CDR1 is SGHNT and CDR2 is YENEEA in the germline V gene. There are 14 residues in the CDR3. Trimming stripped 5 bases from V and 3 bases from J, with 13 bases between. The CDR3 DNA reads TGTGCCAGCAGCGATGGACGAAACGACTATGGCTACACCTTC. Translation: CASSDGRNDYGYTF.

The sample holds many counts of this clonotype. The V call is TRBV19, the J call TRBJ2-7; the match to TRBD2 covers 11 bases. V lost 6 bases and J lost 3; bases outside the gene matches: 4. Germline V CDR1 and CDR2: LNHDA, SQIVND (reference sequence). The CDR3 is made up of 14 amino acids. Here the CDR3 reads CASSTGLAVYEQYF. In nucleotides, the CDR3 is TGTGCCAGTAGCACGGGACTAGCGGTCTACGAGCAGTACTTC.

The chain is built from TRBV6-1 and TRBJ1-2; 8 bases are a match to TRBD1. CDR1 and CDR2 from the germline V gene are MNHNS and SASEGT. V lost 5 bases, J lost 5 bases, and 7 bases stayed unmatched. This CDR3 has 14 residues. CDR3 residues: CASSHGQGGYGYTF. CDR3 nucleotide sequence: TGTGCCAGCAGTCACGGACAGGGTGGGTATGGCTACACCTTC.

V is TRBV20-1 and J is TRBJ2-3, with 13 bases matching TRBD2. Germline loops: CDR1 DFQATT, CDR2 SNEGSKA (reference sequence). This CDR3 has 14 residues. Trimming cost V 6 bases and J 11 bases; bases outside gene matches: 11. The CDR3 DNA reads as TGCAGTGCAATCGGGACTAGCGGGACCCATGGGCAGTATTTT. The encoded protein is CSAIGTSGTHGQYF.

As regards this clonotype: Since a much larger clone is just one base distant, this may be a read error. J is TRBJ2-7 and V is TRBV6-6; 8 bases align to TRBD1. CDR3 length equals 15 residues. J gave up 1 base and V 5 bases, and 7 bases lay outside the gene matches. Germline CDR1 MNHNY, CDR2 SVGAGI (reference sequence). CDR3 region: CASSPQGAQSYEQYF. CDR3 sequence (DNA): TGTGCCAGCAGTCCCCAGGGGGCCCAATCCTACGAGCAGTACTTC.

This clonotype has a count of ten or more. This chain uses TRBV12-3 or TRBV12-4 with TRBJ2-1; 8 positions agree with TRBD2. V shed 6 bases and J 8 bases; nucleotides not matched to a gene: 3. This CDR3 spans 12 amino acids. CDR3 protein: CASSGLAYEQFF. CDR3 DNA sequence: TGTGCCAGCAGCGGACTAGCTTATGAGCAGTTCTTC.

This clonotype was counted at least ten times. The chain joins TRBV19 to TRBJ1-5; no definite D call. Trimming removed 7 bases at V and 2 bases at J, with 6 bases between. Germline V CDR1 and CDR2: LNHDA, SQIVND (reference sequence). The CDR3 contains 12 residues. CDR3 nucleotides: TGTGCCAGTACCCTGGGCAATCAGCCCCAGCATTTT. Amino acid sequence: CASTLGNQPQHF.

On this clonotype itself: Given a much more abundant clone one base away, this may be a read error. The chain has TRBV9 and TRBJ2-5; TRBD2 aligns across 14 bases. CDR3 length equals 18 residues. The germline V gene has CDR1 SGDLS and CDR2 YYNGEE. Losses at the gene ends were 4 bases for V and 7 bases for J; bases not matched to a gene: 15. The CDR3 here is CASSSTRETSGGGGTQYF. Written as DNA, the CDR3 is TGTGCCAGCAGCTCCACGCGAGAGACTAGCGGGGGGGGAGGGACCCAGTACTTC. Filled out from reference TRBV9 and TRBJ2-5, the complete variable domain reads DSGVTQTPKHLITATGQRVTLRCSPRSGDLSVYWYQQSLDQGLQFLIQYYNGEERAKGNILERFSAQQFPDLHSELNLSSLELGDSALYFCASSSTRETSGGGGTQYFGPGTRLLVL.

As concerns this clonotype: A read error may explain this, as a much larger clone is one base away. The chain uses TRBV9 and TRBJ1-4; no firm D call. The CDR3 covers 12 residues. Per germline, CDR1 SGDLS and CDR2 YYNGEE. CDR3 sequence: CASRVANEKLFF. The CDR3, as DNA: TGTGCCAGCAGGGTAGCTAATGAAAAACTGTTTTTT.

This clonotype has just a few counts. The chain has TRBV3-1 and TRBJ1-2; D not resolved. The CDR3 has 15 amino acids. V was trimmed by 3 bases and J by 4 bases, leaving 15 bases between them. In germline, CDR1 is LGHDT, CDR2 YNNKEL (reference sequence). The CDR3 region is CASSQDFEGSYGYTF. For the CDR3, the DNA is TGTGCCAGCAGCCAGGACTTCGAGGGCAGCTATGGCTACACCTTC. Drawing the rest from reference TRBV3-1 and TRBJ1-2, the complete variable domain is DTAVSQTPKYLVTQMGNDKSIKCEQNLGHDTMYWYKQDSKKFLKIMFSYNNKELIINETVPNRFSPKSPDKAHLNLHINSLELGDSAVYFCASSQDFEGSYGYTFGSGTRLTVV.

The chain couples TRBV7-6 to TRBJ2-6; the D gene is possibly TRBD1 (5 bases). CDR1 SGHVS and CDR2 FNYEAQ come from the germline V gene. Between the trimmed V and J ends, which lost 0 bases and 0 bases, there was a span of 18 bases. The CDR3 loop spans 20 amino acids. The chain's CDR3 is CASSLAAGKETHSGANVLTF. Here the CDR3 DNA reads TGTGCCAGCAGCTTAGCCGCAGGGAAGGAGACCCACTCTGGGGCCAACGTCCTGACTTTC.

This rearrangement joins TRBV7-3 to TRBJ2-5, with TRBD1 as a possible D gene (5 bases). TRBJ1-1 explains the end of the DNA better; the J call may be wrong. The germline V gene encodes CDR1 SGHTA and CDR2 FQGTGA. The CDR3 is 13 amino acids. The CDR3 nucleotides read TGTGCCAGCAGCTTCCAGGCAGGGACTGAAGCTTTCTTT. Its protein is CASSFQAGTEAFF.

About this clonotype itself: Being one base from a much bigger clone, this may be a read error. This rearrangement joins TRBV12-3 or TRBV12-4 to TRBJ2-1, with 10 bases that match TRBD2. The CDR3 runs to 15 residues. CDR3 nucleotide sequence: TGTGCCTGCAGTTTTACTAGCGGGAATTACAATGAGCAGTTCTTC. Translated: CACSFTSGNYNEQFF.

Here the CDR3 reads CASSRRLAGRDTQYF. The CDR3 DNA reads as TGTGCCAGCAGCAGACGACTAGCGGGAAGAGATACGCAGTATTTT. The chain has TRBV7-2 and TRBJ2-3; the match to TRBD2 covers 11 bases. This CDR3 is built from 15 residues. Germline CDR1 reads SGHTA; CDR2 reads FQGNSA. V gave up 5 bases and J gave up 5 bases; unmatched junction bases: 6.

In this sample, this clonotype turned up a few times. This CDR3 is CASSLGGGVGGGYTF. The CDR3 nucleotides are TGTGCCAGCAGCTTAGGAGGGGGGGTAGGAGGAGGCTACACCTTC. This rearrangement joins TRBV5-6 to TRBJ1-2; TRBD1 might be the D (6 bases). The V end lost 2 bases, the J end lost 8 bases, and 19 bases lay between the germline ends. CDR1 is SGHDT, CDR2 YYEEEE, per germline. This CDR3 comprises 15 residues.

Remarks on this clonotype: A much larger clone differs from this one at a single base, so this may be a read error. This chain connects TRBV11-2 to TRBJ2-2; 9 bases line up with TRBD2. CDR3 length: 14 amino acids. Germline CDR1 SGHAT, CDR2 FQNNGV. CDR3 loop: CASSLGGGAGELSF. CDR3 nucleotides: TGTGCCAGCAGTTTGGGCGGGGGGGCCGGGGAGCTGTCTTTT.

The V and J genes are TRBV7-9 and TRBJ1-4; TRBD1 aligns across 7 bases. Germline V lookup: CDR1 SEHNR, CDR2 FQNEAQ (reference sequence). The CDR3 has 23 amino acids. After removal of 4 bases from V and 6 bases from J, the junction contained 32 bases not matched to a gene. The CDR3 coding sequence is TGTGCCAGCAGCTCCCTGGACGGGACAGAAAACTACGAGCAGTCCGTACTACATGAAAAACTGTTTTTT. It translates to CASSSLDGTENYEQSVLHEKLFF.